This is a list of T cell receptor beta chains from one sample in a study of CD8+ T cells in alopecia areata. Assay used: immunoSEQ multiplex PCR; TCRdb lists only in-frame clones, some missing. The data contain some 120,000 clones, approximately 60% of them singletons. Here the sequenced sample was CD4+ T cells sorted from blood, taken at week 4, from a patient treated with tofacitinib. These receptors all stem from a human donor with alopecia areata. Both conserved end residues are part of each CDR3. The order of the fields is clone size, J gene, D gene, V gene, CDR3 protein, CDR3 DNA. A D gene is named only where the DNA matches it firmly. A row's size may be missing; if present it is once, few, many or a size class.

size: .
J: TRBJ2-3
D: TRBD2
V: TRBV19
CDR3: CASRPVGSGNTDTQYF
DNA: TGTGCCAGTAGACCGGTGGGTAGCGGGAACACAGATACGCAGTATTTT

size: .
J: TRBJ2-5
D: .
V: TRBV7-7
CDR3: CASSSGRQETQYF
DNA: TGTGCCAGCAGCTCCGGACGGCAAGAGACCCAGTACTTC

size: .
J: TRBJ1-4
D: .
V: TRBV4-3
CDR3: CASSRSVHGANEKLFF
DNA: TGCGCCAGCAGCCGATCGGTCCACGGAGCTAATGAAAAACTGTTTTTT

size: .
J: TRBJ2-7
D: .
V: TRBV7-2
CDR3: CASSLVTGNEQYF
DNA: TGTGCCAGCAGCCTAGTCACGGGCAACGAGCAGTACTTC

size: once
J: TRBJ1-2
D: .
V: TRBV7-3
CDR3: CASSPTSAYGYTF
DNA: TGTGCCAGCAGTCCGACATCGGCCTATGGCTACACCTTC

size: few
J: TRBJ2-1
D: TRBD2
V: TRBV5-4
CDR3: CASSIAGTSGTGAQFF
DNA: TGTGCCAGCAGTATAGCCGGGACTAGCGGGACGGGAGCGCAGTTCTTC

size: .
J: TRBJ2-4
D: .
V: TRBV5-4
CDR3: CASSLSGQKNIQYF
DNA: TGTGCCAGCAGCTTGTCCGGACAGAAAAACATTCAGTACTTC

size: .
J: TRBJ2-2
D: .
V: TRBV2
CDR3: CASRLAGRAGELFF
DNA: TGTGCCAGCAGGTTGGCGGGGCGCGCCGGGGAGCTGTTTTTT

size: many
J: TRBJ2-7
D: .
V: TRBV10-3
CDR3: CAISEFRGDYEQYF
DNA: TGTGCCATCAGTGAATTCAGGGGAGATTACGAGCAGTACTTC

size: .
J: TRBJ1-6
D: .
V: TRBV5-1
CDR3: CASSLAQDNSPLHF
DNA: TGCGCCAGCAGCTTGGCCCAGGATAATTCACCCCTCCACTTT

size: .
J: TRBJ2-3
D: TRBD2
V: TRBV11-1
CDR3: CASNGREALDTQYF
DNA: TGTGCCAGCAACGGACGGGAGGCCCTAGATACGCAGTATTTT

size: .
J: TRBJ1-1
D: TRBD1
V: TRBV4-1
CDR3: CASSRTGQGGPFF
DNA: TGCGCCAGCAGCCGCACAGGACAGGGAGGGCCTTTCTTT